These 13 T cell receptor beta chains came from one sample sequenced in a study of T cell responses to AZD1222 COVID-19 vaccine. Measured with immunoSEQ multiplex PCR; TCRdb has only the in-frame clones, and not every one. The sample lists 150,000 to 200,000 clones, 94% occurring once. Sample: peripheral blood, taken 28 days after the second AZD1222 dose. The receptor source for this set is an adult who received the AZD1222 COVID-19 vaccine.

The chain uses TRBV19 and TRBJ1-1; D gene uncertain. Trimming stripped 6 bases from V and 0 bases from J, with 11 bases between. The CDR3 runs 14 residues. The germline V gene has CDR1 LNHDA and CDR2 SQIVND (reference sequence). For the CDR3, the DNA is TGTGCCAGTAGCGCACAGAGTTTGAACACTGAAGCTTTCTTT. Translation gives CASSAQSLNTEAFF.

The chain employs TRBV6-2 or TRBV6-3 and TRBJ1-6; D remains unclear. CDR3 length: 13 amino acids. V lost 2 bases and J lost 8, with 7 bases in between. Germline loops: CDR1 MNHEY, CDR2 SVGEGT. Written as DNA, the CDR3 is TGTGCCAGCAGTTACAGGGATGATTCACCCCTCCACTTT. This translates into CASSYRDDSPLHF.

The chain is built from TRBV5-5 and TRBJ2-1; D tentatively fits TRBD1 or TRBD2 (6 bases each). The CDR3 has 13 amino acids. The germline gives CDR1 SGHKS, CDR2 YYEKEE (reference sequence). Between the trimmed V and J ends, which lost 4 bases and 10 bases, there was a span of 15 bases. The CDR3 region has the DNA TGTGCCAGCAGCGACCTCGGGGGCCGGGAGCAGTTCTTC. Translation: CASSDLGGREQFF.

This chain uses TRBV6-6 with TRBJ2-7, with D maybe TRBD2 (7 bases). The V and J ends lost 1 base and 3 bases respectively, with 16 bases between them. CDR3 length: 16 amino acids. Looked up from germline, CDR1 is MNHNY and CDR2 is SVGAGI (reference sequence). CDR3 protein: CASSYYGGLGGYEQYF. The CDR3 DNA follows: TGTGCCAGCAGTTACTACGGTGGACTAGGGGGCTACGAGCAGTACTTC.

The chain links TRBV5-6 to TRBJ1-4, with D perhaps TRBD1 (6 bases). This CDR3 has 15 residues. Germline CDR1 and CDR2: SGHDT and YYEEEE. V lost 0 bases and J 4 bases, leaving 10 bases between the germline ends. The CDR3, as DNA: TGTGCCAGCAGCTTGGGGGGGGCTGGTAATGAAAAACTGTTTTTT. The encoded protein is CASSLGGAGNEKLFF.

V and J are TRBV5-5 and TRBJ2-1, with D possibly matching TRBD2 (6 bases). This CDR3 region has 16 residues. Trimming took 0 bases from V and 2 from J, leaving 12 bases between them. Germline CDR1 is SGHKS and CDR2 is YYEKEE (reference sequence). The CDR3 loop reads CASSLAGSGTYNEQFF. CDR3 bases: TGTGCCAGCAGCTTGGCCGGTAGCGGTACCTACAATGAGCAGTTCTTC.

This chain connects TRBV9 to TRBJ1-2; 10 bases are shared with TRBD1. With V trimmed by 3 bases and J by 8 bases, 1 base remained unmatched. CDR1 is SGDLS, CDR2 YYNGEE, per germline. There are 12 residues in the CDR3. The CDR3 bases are TGTGCCAGCAGCGAGGGACAGGGGGGCTACACCTTC. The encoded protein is CASSEGQGGYTF.

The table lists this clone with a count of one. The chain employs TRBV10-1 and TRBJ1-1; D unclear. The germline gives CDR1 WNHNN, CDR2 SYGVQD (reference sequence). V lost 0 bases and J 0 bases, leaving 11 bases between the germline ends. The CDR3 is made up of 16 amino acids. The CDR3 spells CASSESVADLNTEAFF. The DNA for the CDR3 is TGCGCCAGCAGTGAGTCGGTAGCAGACTTGAACACTGAAGCTTTCTTT.

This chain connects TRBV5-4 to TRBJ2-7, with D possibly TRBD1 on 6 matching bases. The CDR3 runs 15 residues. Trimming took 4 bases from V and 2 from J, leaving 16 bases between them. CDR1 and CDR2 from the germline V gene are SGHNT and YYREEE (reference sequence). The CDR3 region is CASSIKQGVTYEQYF. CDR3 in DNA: TGTGCCAGCAGCATTAAACAGGGTGTCACCTACGAGCAGTACTTC.

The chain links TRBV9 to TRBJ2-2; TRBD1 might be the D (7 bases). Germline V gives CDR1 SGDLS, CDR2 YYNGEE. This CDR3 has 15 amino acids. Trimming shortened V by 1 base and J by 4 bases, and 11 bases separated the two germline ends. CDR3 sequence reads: CASSVQGGGTGELFF. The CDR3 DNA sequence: TGTGCCAGCAGCGTACAGGGGGGAGGCACCGGGGAGCTGTTTTTT.

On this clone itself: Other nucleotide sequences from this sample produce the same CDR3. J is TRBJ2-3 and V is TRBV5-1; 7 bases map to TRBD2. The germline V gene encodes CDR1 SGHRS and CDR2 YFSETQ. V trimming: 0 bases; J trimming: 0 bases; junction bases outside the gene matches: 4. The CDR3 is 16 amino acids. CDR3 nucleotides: TGCGCCAGCAGCTTGGTAGCGGGTCCCAGCACAGATACGCAGTATTTT. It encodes CASSLVAGPSTDTQYF.

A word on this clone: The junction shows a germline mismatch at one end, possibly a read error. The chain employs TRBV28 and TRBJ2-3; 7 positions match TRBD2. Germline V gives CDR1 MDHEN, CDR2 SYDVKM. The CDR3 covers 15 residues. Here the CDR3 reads CASSPWGGSKDTQYF. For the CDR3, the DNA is TGTGCCAGCAGCCCATGGGGGGGGAGCAAAGATACGCAGTATTTT. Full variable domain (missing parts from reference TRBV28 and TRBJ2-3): DVKVTQSSRYLVKRTGEKVFLECVQDMDHENMFWYRQDPGLGLRLIYFSYDVKMKEKGDIPEGYSVSREKKERFSLILESASTNQTSMYLCASSPWGGSKDTQYFGPGTRLTVL.

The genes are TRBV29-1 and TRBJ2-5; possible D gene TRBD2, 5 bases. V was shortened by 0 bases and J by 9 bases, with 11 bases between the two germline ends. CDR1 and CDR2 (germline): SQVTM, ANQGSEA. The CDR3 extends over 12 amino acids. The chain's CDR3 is CSVEEANGAQYF. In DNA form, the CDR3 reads TGCAGCGTTGAAGAGGCCAACGGGGCCCAGTACTTC.